This T cell receptor beta chain appears in the sequencing data of a study of molecular identifiers for immune sequencing clone quantification. Broader study findings: The share of molecules held by clones above 20 RNA copies was over 98% in effector cells and under 1% in naive cells. In a background of over 750,000 naive cells, spiked Jurkat TCR RNA from one cell was reportedly detectable.

TCRdb ran MiXCR on the PCR reads and lists one entry per CDR3 protein. The sample lists 20,000 or so distinct CDR3 sequences, about 20% occurring once. The CDR3 has 15 residues. V was pared by 5 bases and J by 1 base, with 15 bases between. Germline V gene data show CDR1 as SGHTA and CDR2 as FQGNSA. This clonotype was observed many times. Its specificity is not known. The CD8+CD4-CCR7+CD45RA+ phenotype defined the sorted naive CD8 T cells. The material sequenced was naive CD8+ T cells from blood, with Jurkat cell RNA spiked in. Subset of the sample: FACS-sorted CD8+CD4-CCR7+CD45RA+ naive T cells. The chain uses TRBV7-2 and TRBJ2-7; D could derive from TRBD1 or TRBD2 (6 bases each). The receptor was isolated from a human donor in good health. Some libraries in this study had Jurkat cell RNA spiked in. The CDR3 DNA follows: TGTGCCAGCAGCCCATTCTGGGGGGCTTCCTACGAGCAGTACTTC. Its translation: CASSPFWGASYEQYF.